Below, 2 T cell receptor beta chains from the same sample are listed, as sequenced in a study of Ad26.COV2.S vaccination and SARS-CoV-2 variants. This table comes from immunoSEQ multiplex PCR, and its TCRdb copy is limited to in-frame clones, with some not included. This sample has about 400,000 clones, with approximately 91% found just once. As for treatment: roughly 18 received Ad26.COV2.S at low or high dose, single or two shots; roughly five received placebo; per-sample allocation not given. Sampling was performed 63 days after the first vaccine or placebo injection. The sample was peripheral blood, taken in a trial of Ad26.COV2.S vaccine versus placebo. Receptor source: a person aged 18-60 years who received the Ad26.COV2.S COVID-19 vaccine or a placebo.

A word on this clone: This sample includes further DNA sequences coding for the same CDR3. V usage is TRBV12-3 or TRBV12-4 and J usage is TRBJ1-3; D is unclear. The CDR3 extends over 12 amino acids. V dropped 6 bases and J dropped 2 bases, with 5 bases sitting between them. For the CDR3, the DNA is TGTGCCAGCAGCCCGGCTGGAAACACCATATATTTT. As protein: CASSPAGNTIYF.

The CDR3, as DNA: TGTGCCAGCAGCCTACAGGGGGCGCCGGCTAATGAAAAACTGTTTTTT. It is translated as CASSLQGAPANEKLFF. This chain joins TRBV7-2 and TRBJ1-4, with 9 bases lining up with TRBD1. The ends lost 5 bases at V and 3 bases at J; junction bases unmatched: 7. Per germline, CDR1 SGHTA and CDR2 FQGNSA. The CDR3 contains 16 residues.